This section outlines one TCR beta chain sequence together with its context. Other DNA sequences in the same sample also yield this CDR3. Data came from immunoSEQ multiplex PCR; TCRdb stores just in-frame clones and leaves some out. The sample shows approximately 400,000 clones, approximately 89% of them seen only once. The source of the sample is a study of blood T cell repertoires in COVID-19. Looking at the study overall: Sources were T cells, B-cell-depleted T cells, or PBMCs; the material itself was cDNA or gDNA.

The study drew participants aged about 18 to 89 years from approximately 23 US areas. Assignments of participants to cohorts depended upon their own reported clinical history. Individuals in the exposed group had encountered a COVID-19 case within 2 weeks preceding study entry. The receptor was isolated from a woman aged 35 to 49 who had been exposed to COVID-19. The sequencing sample was made of PBMCs or T cells enriched from blood (not recorded which).

CDR3 sequence (DNA): TGCGCCAGCAGCTTCGAGGGTGACTATGGCTACACCTTC. It yields the protein CASSFEGDYGYTF. This chain connects TRBV5-1 to TRBJ1-2, with no clear D. The germline V and J ends were trimmed by 2 bases and 3 bases, with 8 bases remaining between them. There are 13 residues in the CDR3. Germline CDR1 and CDR2: SGHRS and YFSETQ.